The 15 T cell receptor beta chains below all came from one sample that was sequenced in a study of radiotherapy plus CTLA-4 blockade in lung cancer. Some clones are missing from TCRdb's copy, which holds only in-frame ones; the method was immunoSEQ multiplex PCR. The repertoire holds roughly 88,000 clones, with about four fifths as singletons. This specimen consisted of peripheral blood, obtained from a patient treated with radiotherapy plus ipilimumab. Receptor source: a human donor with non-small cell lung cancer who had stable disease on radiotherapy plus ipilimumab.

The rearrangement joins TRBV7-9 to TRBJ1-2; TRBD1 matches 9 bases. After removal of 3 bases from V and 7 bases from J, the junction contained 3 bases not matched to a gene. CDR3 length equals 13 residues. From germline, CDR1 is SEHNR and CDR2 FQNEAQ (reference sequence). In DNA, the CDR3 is TGTGCCAGCAGCTTTGGGACAGGGAGTGGCTACACCTTC. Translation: CASSFGTGSGYTF.

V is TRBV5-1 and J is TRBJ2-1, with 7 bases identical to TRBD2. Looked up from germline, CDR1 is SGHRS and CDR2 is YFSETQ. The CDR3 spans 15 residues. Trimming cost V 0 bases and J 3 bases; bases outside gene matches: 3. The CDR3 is CASSLEGLVYNEQFF. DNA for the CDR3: TGCGCCAGCAGCTTGGAAGGACTAGTCTACAATGAGCAGTTCTTC.

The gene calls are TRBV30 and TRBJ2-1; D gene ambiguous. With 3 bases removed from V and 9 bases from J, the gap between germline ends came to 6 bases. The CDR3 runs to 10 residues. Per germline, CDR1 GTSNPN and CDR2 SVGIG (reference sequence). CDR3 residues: CAWRRSEQFF. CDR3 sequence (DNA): TGTGCCTGGAGGAGGTCTGAGCAGTTCTTC.

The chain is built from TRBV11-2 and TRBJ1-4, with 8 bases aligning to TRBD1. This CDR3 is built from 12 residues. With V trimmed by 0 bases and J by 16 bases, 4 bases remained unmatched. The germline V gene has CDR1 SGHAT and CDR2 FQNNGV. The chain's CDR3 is CASSLDGTGPFF. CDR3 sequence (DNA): TGTGCCAGCAGCTTAGATGGGACAGGCCCGTTTTTT.

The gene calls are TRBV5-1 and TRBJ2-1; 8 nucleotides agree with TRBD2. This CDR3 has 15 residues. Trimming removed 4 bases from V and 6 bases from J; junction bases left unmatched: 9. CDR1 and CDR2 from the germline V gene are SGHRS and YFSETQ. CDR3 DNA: TGCGCCAGCAGCCCCCAGCGGGAGCGGGGCAATGAGCAGTTCTTC. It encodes CASSPQRERGNEQFF.

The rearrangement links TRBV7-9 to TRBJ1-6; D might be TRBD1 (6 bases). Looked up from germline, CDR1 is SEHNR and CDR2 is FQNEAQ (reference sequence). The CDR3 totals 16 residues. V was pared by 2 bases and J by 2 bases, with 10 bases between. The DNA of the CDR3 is TGTGCCAGCAGCTTACGGAAGGGGGCCTATAATTCACCCCTCCACTTT. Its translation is CASSLRKGAYNSPLHF.

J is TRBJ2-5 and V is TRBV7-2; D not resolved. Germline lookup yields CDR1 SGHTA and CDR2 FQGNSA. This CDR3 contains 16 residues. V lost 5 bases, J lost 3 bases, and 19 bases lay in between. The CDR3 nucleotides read TGTGCCAGCAGCAAAGGTAGCTCACCTAGGGAAGAGACCCAGTACTTC. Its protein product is CASSKGSSPREETQYF.

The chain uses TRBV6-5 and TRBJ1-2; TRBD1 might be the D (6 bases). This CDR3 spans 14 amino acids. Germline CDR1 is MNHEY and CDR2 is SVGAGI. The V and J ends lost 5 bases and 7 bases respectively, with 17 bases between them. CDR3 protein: CASSIGQTSRGYTF. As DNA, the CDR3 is TGTGCCAGCAGTATAGGACAGACCAGCCGTGGCTACACCTTC.

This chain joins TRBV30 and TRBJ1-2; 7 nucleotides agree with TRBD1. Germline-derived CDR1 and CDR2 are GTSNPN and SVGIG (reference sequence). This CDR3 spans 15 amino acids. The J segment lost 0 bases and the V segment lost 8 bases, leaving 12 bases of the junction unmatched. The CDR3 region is CALTPTGRPNYGYTF. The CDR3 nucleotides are TGTGCCCTTACCCCGACAGGGCGACCTAACTATGGCTACACCTTC.

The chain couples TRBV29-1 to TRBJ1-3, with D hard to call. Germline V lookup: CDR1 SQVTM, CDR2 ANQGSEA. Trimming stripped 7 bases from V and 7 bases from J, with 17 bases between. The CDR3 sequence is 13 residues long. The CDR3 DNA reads TGCAGCGCCTCAGGCAATCCGGGGAACACCATATATTTT. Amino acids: CSASGNPGNTIYF. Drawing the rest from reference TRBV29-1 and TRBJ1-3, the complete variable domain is SAVISQKPSRDICQRGTSLTIQCQVDSQVTMMFWYRQQPGQSLTLIATANQGSEATYESGFVIDKFPISRPNLTFSTLTVSNMSPEDSSIYLCSASGNPGNTIYFGEGSWLTVV.

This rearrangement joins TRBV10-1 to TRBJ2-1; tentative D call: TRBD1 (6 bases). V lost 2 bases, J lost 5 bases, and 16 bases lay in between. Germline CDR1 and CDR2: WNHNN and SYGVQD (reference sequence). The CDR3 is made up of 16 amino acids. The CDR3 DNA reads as TGCGCCAGCAGTGAGGGGGTTTGGACAGCCAACAATGAGCAGTTCTTC. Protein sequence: CASSEGVWTANNEQFF.

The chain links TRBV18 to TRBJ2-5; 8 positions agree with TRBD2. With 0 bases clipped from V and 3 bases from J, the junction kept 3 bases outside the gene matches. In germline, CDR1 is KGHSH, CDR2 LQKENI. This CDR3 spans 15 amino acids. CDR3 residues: CASSPPRTSKETQYF. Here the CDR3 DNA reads TGTGCCAGCTCACCACCGAGGACTAGCAAAGAGACCCAGTACTTC.

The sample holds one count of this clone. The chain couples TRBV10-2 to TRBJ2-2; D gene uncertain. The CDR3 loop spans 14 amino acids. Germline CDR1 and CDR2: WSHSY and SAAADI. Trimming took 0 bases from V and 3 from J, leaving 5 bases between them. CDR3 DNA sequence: TGCGCCAGCAGTGAGTCCGAGTACACCGGGGAGCTGTTTTTT. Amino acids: CASSESEYTGELFF.

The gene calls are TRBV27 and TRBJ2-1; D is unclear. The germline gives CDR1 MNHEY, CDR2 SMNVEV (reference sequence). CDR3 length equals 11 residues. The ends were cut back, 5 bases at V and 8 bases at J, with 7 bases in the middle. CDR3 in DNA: TGTGCCAGCAGTAGGAACGATGAGCAGTTCTTC. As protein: CASSRNDEQFF.

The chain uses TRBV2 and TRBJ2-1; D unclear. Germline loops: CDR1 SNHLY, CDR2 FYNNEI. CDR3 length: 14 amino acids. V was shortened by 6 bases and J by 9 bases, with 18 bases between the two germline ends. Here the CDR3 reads CASSATASSLEQFF. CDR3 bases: TGTGCCAGCAGCGCGACTGCCTCCTCCCTTGAGCAGTTCTTC.